The T cell receptor (beta chain) under discussion was sequenced for a study of blood T cell repertoires in COVID-19. Study context: Sites across the United States, Italy and Spain contributed samples from acute and convalescent COVID-19.

Assay used: immunoSEQ multiplex PCR; TCRdb lists only in-frame clones, some missing. The table records roughly 230,000 clones, about 88% of them present only once. CDR3 size: 13 residues. The germline CDR1 and CDR2 sequences are ENHRY and SYGVKD. V was clipped by 6 bases and J by 8 bases; unmatched bases: 5. What was sequenced was peripheral blood. The genes are TRBV10-3 and TRBJ1-4; 8 bases agree with TRBD1. This clonotype was obtained from a man in his forties with acute or convalescent COVID-19. The CDR3 spells CAIRRDRKEKLFF. The CDR3, as DNA: TGTGCCATCAGGCGGGACAGGAAAGAAAAACTGTTTTTT.